This T cell receptor (beta chain) was sequenced during a study of identical twins. TCRdb re-derived calls from the 5' RACE reads in MiXCR, one entry per CDR3 protein. The repertoire holds hundreds of thousands of distinct CDR3 sequences, with approximately 18% as singletons. V gave up 8 bases and J gave up 0 bases, with 23 bases separating them. Germline V CDR1 and CDR2: WNHNN, SYGVQD (reference sequence). This CDR3 region has 17 residues. A further study also used this sample, focusing on T cells expressing NK-cell markers.

The sequenced material came from PBMCs. The receptor's source is a woman aged 18-29 years in good health. This chain links TRBV10-1 with TRBJ2-7, with D perhaps matching TRBD2 (6 bases). The CDR3 nucleotides read TGCGCCAGCTGGGAGCGGGCGGGGAGTAGAAGCTCCTACGAGCAGTACTTC. Residues: CASWERAGSRSSYEQYF.